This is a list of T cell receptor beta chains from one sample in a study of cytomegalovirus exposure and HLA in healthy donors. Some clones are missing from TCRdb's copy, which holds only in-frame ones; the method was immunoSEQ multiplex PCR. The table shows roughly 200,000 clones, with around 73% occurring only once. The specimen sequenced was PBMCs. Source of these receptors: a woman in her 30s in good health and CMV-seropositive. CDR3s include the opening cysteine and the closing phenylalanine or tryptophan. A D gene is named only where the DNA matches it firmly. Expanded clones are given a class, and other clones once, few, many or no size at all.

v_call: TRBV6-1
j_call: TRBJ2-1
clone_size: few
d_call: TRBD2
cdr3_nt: TGTGCCAGCAGTTCGGGACTAGCGGCCGACAATGAGCAGTTCTTC
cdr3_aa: CASSSGLAADNEQFF

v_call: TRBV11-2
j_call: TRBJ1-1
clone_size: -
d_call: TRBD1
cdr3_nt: TGTGCCAGCAGCCCCCGACCGACAGGGCTCGGATCGGAAGCTTTCTTT
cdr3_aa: CASSPRPTGLGSEAFF

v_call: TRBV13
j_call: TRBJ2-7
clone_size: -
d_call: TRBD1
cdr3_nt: TGTGCCAGCAGCTTGGTTGGACAGGGGGGAGGACTTGACTACGAGCAGTACTTC
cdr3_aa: CASSLVGQGGGLDYEQYF

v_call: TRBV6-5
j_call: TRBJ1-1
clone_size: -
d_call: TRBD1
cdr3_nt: TGTGCCAGCAGTTATAGGGGACAGGGGTTTTTTGGGGCTTTCTTT
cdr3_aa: CASSYRGQGFFGAFF

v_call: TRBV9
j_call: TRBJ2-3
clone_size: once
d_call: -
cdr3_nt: TGTGCCAGCAGCGCTCACTCCGGGGAGGTAAACACAGATACGCAGTATTTT
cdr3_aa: CASSAHSGEVNTDTQYF

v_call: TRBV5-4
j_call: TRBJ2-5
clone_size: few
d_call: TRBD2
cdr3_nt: TGTGCCAGCAGCTCGGGACTAGGGGTGCCGCAGACCCAGTACTTC
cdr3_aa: CASSSGLGVPQTQYF

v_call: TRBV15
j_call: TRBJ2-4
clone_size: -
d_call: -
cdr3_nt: TGTGCCACCAGCAGAGTTACCCAGTTTGTAGCCAAAAACATTCAGTACTTC
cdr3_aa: CATSRVTQFVAKNIQYF

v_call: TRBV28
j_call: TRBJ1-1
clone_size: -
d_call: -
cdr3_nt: TGTGCCAGCAGGAGAAGGAACACTGAAGCTTTCTTT
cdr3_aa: CASRRRNTEAFF

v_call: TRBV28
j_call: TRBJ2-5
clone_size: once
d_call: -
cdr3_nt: TGTGCCAGCAGTCCACCGACCCCCTTCGGGGGGACCCAGTACTTC
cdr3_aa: CASSPPTPFGGTQYF

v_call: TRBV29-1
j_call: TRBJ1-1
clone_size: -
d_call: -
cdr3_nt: TGCAGCGTGGGACAACAGAACACTGAAGCTTTCTTT
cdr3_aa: CSVGQQNTEAFF

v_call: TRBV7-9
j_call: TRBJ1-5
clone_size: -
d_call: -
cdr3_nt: TGTGCCAGCAGCTTAATCGGCGCGGATCAGCCCCAGCATTTT
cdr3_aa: CASSLIGADQPQHF

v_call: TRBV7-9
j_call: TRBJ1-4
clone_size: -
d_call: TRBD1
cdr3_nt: TGTGCCAGCAGCGGGACAGGGGTCTGGGAAAAACTGTTTTTT
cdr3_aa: CASSGTGVWEKLFF

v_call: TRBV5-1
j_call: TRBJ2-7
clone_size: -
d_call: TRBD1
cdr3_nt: TGCGCCAGCAGCTCCGGACAGGGGGAGAGGGAGCAGTACTTC
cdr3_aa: CASSSGQGEREQYF

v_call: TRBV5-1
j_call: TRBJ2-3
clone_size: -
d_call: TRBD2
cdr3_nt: TGCGCCAGCAGCTTAGGACTAGCGGGAGGGCAAGATACGCAGTATTTT
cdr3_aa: CASSLGLAGGQDTQYF

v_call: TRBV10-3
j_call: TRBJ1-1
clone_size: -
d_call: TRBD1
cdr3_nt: TGTGCCATCAGTGGGGCGGACAGGGGGGATACTGAAGCTTTCTTT
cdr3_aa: CAISGADRGDTEAFF

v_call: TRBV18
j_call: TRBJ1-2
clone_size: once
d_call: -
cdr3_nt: TGTGCCAGCTCACCAGGCCAGATCTATGGCTACACCTTC
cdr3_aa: CASSPGQIYGYTF

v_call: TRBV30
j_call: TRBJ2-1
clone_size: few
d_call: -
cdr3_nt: TGTGCCTGGAGTGTAGGGGGACACTTTGACTACAATGAGCAGTTCTTC
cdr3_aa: CAWSVGGHFDYNEQFF

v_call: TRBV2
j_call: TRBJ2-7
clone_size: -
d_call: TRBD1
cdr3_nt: TGTGCCAGCAGGACGGGGACAGGGGGAGTCGAGCAGTACTTC
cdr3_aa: CASRTGTGGVEQYF

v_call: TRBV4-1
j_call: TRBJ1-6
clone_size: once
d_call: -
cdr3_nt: TGCGCCAGCAGCCAAGAAATCCGGGTTTCACCCCTCCACTTT
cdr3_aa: CASSQEIRVSPLHF

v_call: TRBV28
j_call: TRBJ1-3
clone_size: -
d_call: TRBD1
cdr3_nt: TGTGCCAGCAGTGGACAGGGAAGGACTGGAAACACCATATATTTT
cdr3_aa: CASSGQGRTGNTIYF

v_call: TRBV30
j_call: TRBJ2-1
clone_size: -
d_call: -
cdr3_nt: TGTGCCTGGAGTGGAGGGATTGAGCAGTTCTTC
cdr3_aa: CAWSGGIEQFF

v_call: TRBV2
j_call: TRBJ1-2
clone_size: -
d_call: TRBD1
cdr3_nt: TGTGCCAGCAGTGGGGACAGTGGGCAAGAGACCTTC
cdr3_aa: CASSGDSGQETF

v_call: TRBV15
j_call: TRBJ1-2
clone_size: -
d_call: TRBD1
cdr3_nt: TGTGCCACCAGCATCAAACCTGACAGGGCTAACTATGGCTACACCTTC
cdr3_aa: CATSIKPDRANYGYTF

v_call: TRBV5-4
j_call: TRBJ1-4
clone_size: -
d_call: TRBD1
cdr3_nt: TGTGCCAGCAGCTTACCGGGACAGGGGACTAATGAAAAACTGTTTTTT
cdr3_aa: CASSLPGQGTNEKLFF

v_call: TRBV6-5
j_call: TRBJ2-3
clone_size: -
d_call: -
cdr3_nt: TGTGCCAGCAGTTATGGGGCCCTCGTTCGGGATACGCAGTATTTT
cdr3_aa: CASSYGALVRDTQYF

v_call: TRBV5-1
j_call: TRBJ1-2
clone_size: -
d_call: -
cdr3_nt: TGCGCCAGCAGCTCCCGGCAGGAGGGAGGCTACACCTTC
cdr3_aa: CASSSRQEGGYTF

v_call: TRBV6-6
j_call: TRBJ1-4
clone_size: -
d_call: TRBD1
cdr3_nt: TGTGCCAGCAGTTACCGGCAGGGGGGCGAAAAACTGTTTTTT
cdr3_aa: CASSYRQGGEKLFF

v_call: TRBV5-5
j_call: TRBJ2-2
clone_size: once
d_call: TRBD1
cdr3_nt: TGTGCCAGCAGCAGGACCGGGACAGGGGGCAACACCGGGGAGCTGTTTTTT
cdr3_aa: CASSRTGTGGNTGELFF

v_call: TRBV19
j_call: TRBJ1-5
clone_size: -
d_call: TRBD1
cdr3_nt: TGTGCCAGCGGACCGGGACAGGGACTTCAGCCCCAGCATTTT
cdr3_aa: CASGPGQGLQPQHF

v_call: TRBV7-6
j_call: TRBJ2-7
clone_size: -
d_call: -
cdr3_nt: TGTGCCAGCAGCTTAGACCAGGAGCAGTACTTC
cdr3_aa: CASSLDQEQYF

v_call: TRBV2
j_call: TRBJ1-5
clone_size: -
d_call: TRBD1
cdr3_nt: TGTGCCAGCATACCGGGACAGGGAAGACCCTTCCGTCAGCCCCAGCATTTT
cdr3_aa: CASIPGQGRPFRQPQHF

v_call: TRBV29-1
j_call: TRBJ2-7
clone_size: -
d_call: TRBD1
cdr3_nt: TGCAGCGTCGTCCCGACAGGGGGCTTCTACGAGCAGTACTTC
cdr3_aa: CSVVPTGGFYEQYF

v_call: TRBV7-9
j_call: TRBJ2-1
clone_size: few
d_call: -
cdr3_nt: TGTGCCAGCAGCCCGAAACAGCGACTAAACAATGAGCAGTTCTTC
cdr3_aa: CASSPKQRLNNEQFF

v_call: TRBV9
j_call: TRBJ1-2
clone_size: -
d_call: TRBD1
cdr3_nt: TGTGCCAGCAGCTCCGGGGTGGGACAGAACTATGGCTACACCTTC
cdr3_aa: CASSSGVGQNYGYTF

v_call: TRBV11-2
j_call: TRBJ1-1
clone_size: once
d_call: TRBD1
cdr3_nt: TGTGCCAGCAGCCTTGGACAGGGGGCTTGGAACACTGAAGCTTTCTTT
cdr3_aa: CASSLGQGAWNTEAFF

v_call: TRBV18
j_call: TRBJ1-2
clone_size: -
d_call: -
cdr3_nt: TGTGCCAGCTCAGCTGACAGGATCTATGGCTACACCTTC
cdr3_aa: CASSADRIYGYTF